The 15 T cell receptor beta chains below come from one sample, sequenced in a study of graft-versus-host responses after intestinal transplantation. For these receptors, no antigen is known. Produced via immunoSEQ multiplex PCR; TCRdb's table is partial and in-frame only. Found here are about 92,000 clones, over 80% of them singletons; the top ten hold 5% to 6.5%. The sample here was unstimulated CD8+ T cells sorted from spleen or lymph node cells, taken before intestinal transplant. These receptors all stem from a human donor who received an intestinal transplant.

The gene calls are TRBV7-3 and TRBJ1-1; D is perhaps TRBD1 (6 bases). The ends were cut back, 6 bases at V and 5 bases at J, with 13 bases in the middle. The CDR3 covers 13 residues. The germline CDR1 and CDR2 sequences are SGHTA and FQGTGA. As DNA, the CDR3 is TGTGCCAGCAGTTTTATCCAGGGGACTGAAGCTTTCTTT. It codes for CASSFIQGTEAFF.

This sequence joins TRBV15 and TRBJ2-2; no reliable D call. The CDR3 consists of 12 residues. V was cut by 5 bases and J by 8 bases, with 9 bases left in between. CDR1 is LNHNV and CDR2 is YYDKDF in the germline V gene (reference sequence). The CDR3 DNA follows: TGTGCCACCAGCCCAGAGTCTGGGGAGCTGTTTTTT. This sequence encodes CATSPESGELFF.

Concerning this clone: One end of the junction does not line up with germline, which may come from a read error. V is TRBV9 and J is TRBJ1-1; the D gene is possibly TRBD1 (5 bases). This CDR3 spans 15 amino acids. Germline lookup yields CDR1 SGDLS and CDR2 YYNGEE. The CDR3 DNA reads as TGTGTCAGCAGCGCCTCCTTGGGGGTACACACTGAAGCTTTCTTT. Its translation: CVSSASLGVHTEAFF.

The rearrangement links TRBV5-4 to TRBJ1-2; 8 bases map to TRBD1. This CDR3 region has 15 residues. Trimming removed 5 bases from V and 1 base from J; junction bases left unmatched: 7. Germline CDR1 and CDR2: SGHNT and YYREEE (reference sequence). Here the CDR3 reads CASSDGQGDNYGYTF. The CDR3 nucleotides read TGTGCCAGCAGTGATGGACAGGGAGATAACTATGGCTACACCTTC.

This chain joins TRBV7-9 and TRBJ1-5; D not certain. The CDR3 covers 15 residues. Germline loops: CDR1 SEHNR, CDR2 FQNEAQ (reference sequence). The V gene lost 5 bases and the J gene lost 1 base, with 12 bases spanning the gap. The CDR3 sequence is CASSPEGGSNQPQHF. CDR3 nucleotide sequence: TGTGCCAGCAGCCCGGAGGGAGGGAGCAATCAGCCCCAGCATTTT.

J is TRBJ1-5 and V is TRBV19; 7 bases fit TRBD1. The trim removed 5 bases at V and 9 bases at J, leaving 10 bases unmatched. Germline V gene data show CDR1 as LNHDA and CDR2 as SQIVND (reference sequence). The CDR3 contains 14 residues. The CDR3 DNA follows: TGTGCCAGTAGTCAAGGGGACAGCCCGAGGCCCCAGCATTTT. Translation gives CASSQGDSPRPQHF.

With respect to this clone: The sample contains more than one DNA sequence encoding this CDR3. This chain uses TRBV7-2 with TRBJ2-3; 8 bases align to TRBD2. The length of the CDR3 is 15 residues. CDR1 and CDR2 from the germline V gene are SGHTA and FQGNSA. V lost 1 base to trimming and J lost 3 bases; unmatched junction nucleotides: 3. Here the CDR3 reads CASSLGTSGTDTQYF. CDR3 DNA sequence: TGTGCCAGCAGCTTAGGAACTAGCGGTACAGATACGCAGTATTTT.

The chain recombines TRBV7-2 with TRBJ2-7; TRBD2 agrees at 7 bases. Losses at the gene ends were 3 bases for V and 1 base for J; bases not matched to a gene: 6. Per the germline V gene, CDR1 is SGHTA and CDR2 is FQGNSA. CDR3 length equals 15 residues. As DNA, the CDR3 is TGTGCCAGCAGCTTTATCGTGGGAGGGTCCTACGAGCAGTACTTC. Protein sequence: CASSFIVGGSYEQYF.

This chain uses TRBV7-9 with TRBJ1-6, with 7 bases fitting TRBD1. The ends lost 2 bases at V and 10 bases at J; junction bases unmatched: 5. This CDR3 is built from 14 residues. Germline CDR1 is SEHNR and CDR2 is FQNEAQ (reference sequence). CDR3 sequence reads: CASSLSTQGSPLHF. DNA of the CDR3: TGTGCCAGCAGCTTATCTACACAGGGGTCACCCCTCCACTTT.

This clone has just one count. The chain is built from TRBV19 and TRBJ2-1, with TRBD2 as a possible D gene (6 bases). Germline V gives CDR1 LNHDA, CDR2 SQIVND (reference sequence). This CDR3 has 16 amino acids. Trimming removed 5 bases from V and 2 bases from J, with 16 bases in between. The CDR3 DNA follows: TGTGCCAGTAGTCCGACCCCGGGACTGACCTACAATGAGCAGTTCTTC. Its translation: CASSPTPGLTYNEQFF.

The chain recombines TRBV5-1 with TRBJ2-3; perhaps TRBD2 as D (5 bases). This CDR3 has 16 amino acids. Germline CDR1 is SGHRS and CDR2 is YFSETQ. V dropped 1 base and J dropped 4 bases, with 16 bases sitting between them. The DNA for the CDR3 is TGCGCCAGCAGCTTGTACCCTAGTAGCGATTCAGATACGCAGTATTTT. This encodes CASSLYPSSDSDTQYF.

V usage is TRBV28 and J usage is TRBJ2-3; 10 bases are shared with TRBD2. There are 15 residues in the CDR3. V lost 3 bases to trimming and J lost 0 bases; unmatched junction nucleotides: 0. Germline V gene data show CDR1 as MDHEN and CDR2 as SYDVKM. The CDR3 loop reads CASSLTSGSTDTQYF. CDR3 coding DNA: TGTGCCAGCAGTTTGACTAGCGGGAGCACAGATACGCAGTATTTT.

The V and J genes are TRBV7-9 and TRBJ1-2; D is unclear. With 3 bases removed from V and 4 bases from J, the gap between germline ends came to 9 bases. The germline gives CDR1 SEHNR, CDR2 FQNEAQ (reference sequence). This CDR3 is 13 amino acids long. The CDR3 nucleotides are TGTGCCAGCAGCTTCCTGGGTTCCTATGGCTACACCTTC. It codes for CASSFLGSYGYTF.

The chain joins TRBV11-1 to TRBJ2-7; a weak D match, TRBD1 (6 bases). V shed 5 bases and J shed 4 bases, with 12 bases lying between them. The CDR3 sequence is 13 residues long. From germline, CDR1 is SGHAT and CDR2 FQDESV (reference sequence). Written as DNA, the CDR3 is TGTGCCAGCAGCAGCCGGGACACTTACGAGCAGTACTTC. Translated: CASSSRDTYEQYF.

The chain combines TRBV7-9 with TRBJ2-3, with 12 nucleotides matching TRBD2. V shed 1 base, J shed 5 bases, and the junction held 4 bases outside the gene matches. The germline gives CDR1 SEHNR, CDR2 FQNEAQ (reference sequence). This CDR3 has 16 residues. CDR3 DNA sequence: TGTGCCAGCAGCTTAGGGTGGGGACTAGCGGGAGATACGCAGTATTTT. Its protein product is CASSLGWGLAGDTQYF. Together with reference TRBV7-9 and TRBJ2-3, the CDR3 gives the full variable domain: DTGVSQNPRHKITKRGQNVTFRCDPISEHNRLYWYRQTLGQGPEFLTYFQNEAQLEKSRLLSDRFSAERPKGSFSTLEIQRTEQGDSAMYLCASSLGWGLAGDTQYFGPGTRLTVL.